These 21 T cell receptor beta chains originate from one sample sequenced in a study of beta chain features in type 1 diabetes. Reverse transcribing all isolated RNA meant expressed TCRB transcripts were sequenced. This table comes from immunoSEQ multiplex PCR, and its TCRdb copy is limited to in-frame clones, with some not included. Of under 450,000 clones listed, 14% were seen once; the top ten hold about 0.034%. Material for sequencing was naive CD4+ T cells from blood. Receptors were obtained from a young man in good health.

This clone was counted once. The chain links TRBV5-1 to TRBJ2-1, with TRBD2 matching 8 bases. The V gene end was trimmed by 3 bases and the J gene end by 2 bases; junction bases not matched to a gene: 19. Germline loops: CDR1 SGHRS, CDR2 YFSETQ. The CDR3 runs to 20 residues. CDR3 DNA: TGCGCCAGCAGCTCCCCATGGGGGGCGCGAAGCGGGAGCACCTACAATGAGCAGTTCTTC. It codes for CASSSPWGARSGSTYNEQFF.

The rearrangement uses TRBV18 and TRBJ2-7, with D perhaps matching TRBD1 (6 bases). V was shortened by 1 base and J by 4 bases, with 8 bases between the two germline ends. Per the germline V gene, CDR1 is KGHSH and CDR2 is LQKENI. There are 13 residues in the CDR3. CDR3 sequence (DNA): TGTGCCAGCTCACCACGGACAGTTTACGAGCAGTACGTC. It codes for CASSPRTVYEQYV.

The chain links TRBV4-3 to TRBJ2-3; 14 nucleotides match TRBD2. This CDR3 region has 19 residues. Trimming took 3 bases from V and 4 from J; bases not matched to a gene: 12. CDR1 and CDR2 (germline): LGHNA, YSLEER. The CDR3 bases are TGCGCCAGCAGCCATCCAGGGACTAGCGGGAGTTTGCCCGCAGATACGCAGTATTTT. It yields the protein CASSHPGTSGSLPADTQYF.

The chain links TRBV9 to TRBJ2-3, with 8 bases matching TRBD2. The germline V gene encodes CDR1 SGDLS and CDR2 YYNGEE. V trimming: 7 bases; J trimming: 4 bases; junction bases outside the gene matches: 8. CDR3 size: 14 residues. The DNA for the CDR3 is TGTGCCAGCCGGGGGGGACACGCCTCAGATACGCAGTATTTT. It specifies CASRGGHASDTQYF.

On this clone: It may be a read error: a sequence one base away is much more abundant. This sequence joins TRBV11-3 and TRBJ2-5, with D unresolved. Deletions cut 2 bases from V and 2 bases from J, with 0 bases between. Germline CDR1 and CDR2: SGHNT and YENEEA. This CDR3 has 11 residues. The CDR3 nucleotides are TGTGCCAGCAGCTTACAAGAGACCCAGTACTTC. This translates into CASSLQETQYF. Full variable domain (rest looked up from reference TRBV11-3 and TRBJ2-5): EAGVVQSPRYKIIEKKQPVAFWCNPISGHNTLYWYLQNLGQGPELLIRYENEEAVDDSQLPKDRFSAERLKGVDSTLKIQPAELGDSAVYLCASSLQETQYFGPGTRLLVL.

This clone was recorded many times. V and J are TRBV2 and TRBJ2-1; D ambiguous. Germline CDR1 and CDR2: SNHLY and FYNNEI. V was pared by 7 bases and J by 1 base, with 5 bases between. The CDR3 length is 12 residues. The CDR3 nucleotides read TGTGCCAGCACAGTGTCCTACAATGAGCAGTTCTTC. Its protein is CASTVSYNEQFF.

This clone was detected only a few times. V usage is TRBV2 and J usage is TRBJ2-5, with D perhaps being TRBD1 or TRBD2 (5 bases each). Germline V CDR1 and CDR2: SNHLY, FYNNEI. This CDR3 comprises 14 residues. V lost 7 bases and J 5 bases, leaving 17 bases between the germline ends. CDR3 loop: CASMGVGVRETQYF. In DNA, the CDR3 is TGTGCCAGCATGGGAGTAGGGGTCAGGGAGACCCAGTACTTC.

This clone was seen more than once but under ten times. The CDR3 sequence is CASTEVQDAKNIQYF. CDR3 bases: TGTGCCAGCACCGAAGTACAGGATGCCAAAAACATTCAGTACTTC. This chain links TRBV28 with TRBJ2-4; TRBD1 is a possible D gene (5 bases). The V and J ends lost 7 bases and 1 base respectively, with 14 bases between them. This CDR3 has 15 residues. From germline, CDR1 is MDHEN and CDR2 SYDVKM.

Ten or more counts support this clone. The chain couples TRBV30 to TRBJ2-3; 8 nucleotides match TRBD2. This CDR3 region has 16 residues. J was trimmed by 4 bases and V by 3 bases; bases with no gene match: 12. The germline V gene has CDR1 GTSNPN and CDR2 SVGIG (reference sequence). Written as DNA, the CDR3 is TGTGCCTGGAGCCCCCCACTAGCGGCAATCGCAGATACGCAGTATTTT. Protein: CAWSPPLAAIADTQYF.

In its sample, this clone was seen many times. J is TRBJ2-3 and V is TRBV5-1; possible D gene TRBD2, 6 bases. Trimming shortened V by 6 bases and J by 2 bases, and 13 bases separated the two germline ends. Per germline, CDR1 SGHRS and CDR2 YFSETQ. This CDR3 is 14 amino acids long. Here the CDR3 reads CASKSGLNTDTQYF. The CDR3 DNA reads as TGCGCCAGCAAATCGGGACTCAACACAGATACGCAGTATTTT.

This rearrangement joins TRBV20-1 to TRBJ1-6; 7 nucleotides match TRBD1. The germline CDR1 and CDR2 sequences are DFQATT and SNEGSKA (reference sequence). CDR3 length equals 11 residues. V shed 6 bases, J shed 15 bases, and the junction held 8 bases outside the gene matches. CDR3 DNA sequence: TGCAGTGCAGCCAGGGGGGACCTCCTCCACTTT. Protein product: CSAARGDLLHF.

The V call is TRBV29-1, the J call TRBJ2-1; 9 bases are shared with TRBD2. Trimming took 5 bases from V and 0 from J; bases not matched to a gene: 8. The CDR3 runs 16 residues. The V gene's germline CDR1 is SQVTM and CDR2 ANQGSEA. CDR3 residues: CSVWGSGSGSYNEQFF. The CDR3 DNA is TGCAGCGTTTGGGGTAGCGGGAGTGGCTCCTACAATGAGCAGTTCTTC.

This clone was found a few times. This sequence joins TRBV5-1 and TRBJ2-1; 9 nucleotides match TRBD2. CDR1 SGHRS and CDR2 YFSETQ come from the germline V gene. The junction had 11 bases not matched to a gene; V was cut back by 0 bases and J by 4 bases. CDR3 length: 18 amino acids. The CDR3 bases are TGCGCCAGCAGCTTGGAATTGCTAGCGGGGCTATTTTACAATGAGCAGTTCTTC. Translated, it gives CASSLELLAGLFYNEQFF.

The chain links TRBV29-1 to TRBJ2-6; TRBD2 agrees at 7 bases. With 8 bases clipped from V and 3 bases from J, the junction kept 13 bases outside the gene matches. Germline CDR1 and CDR2: SQVTM and ANQGSEA. This CDR3 is 16 amino acids long. The CDR3 DNA sequence: TGCAGCCTCCGAGGGAGGGTTTCGGATGGGGCCAACGTCCTGACTTTC. Translation: CSLRGRVSDGANVLTF. The complete variable domain, with remaining parts taken from reference TRBV29-1 and TRBJ2-6, reads SAVISQKPSRDICQRGTSLTIQCQVDSQVTMMFWYRQQPGQSLTLIATANQGSEATYESGFVIDKFPISRPNLTFSTLTVSNMSPEDSSIYLCSLRGRVSDGANVLTFGAGSRLTVL.

V is TRBV4-3 and J is TRBJ2-4, with D perhaps TRBD1 (5 bases). The CDR3 is 15 residues long. V was cut by 1 base and J by 5 bases, with 12 bases left in between. The V gene's germline CDR1 is LGHNA and CDR2 YSLEER. CDR3 DNA: TGCGCCAGCAGCCAAGGGACACAGGAGCAAAACATTCAGTACTTC. Translated, it gives CASSQGTQEQNIQYF.

This clone is a singleton in its sample. The chain employs TRBV9 and TRBJ2-6; D tentatively reads TRBD1 or TRBD2 (5 bases each). This CDR3 region has 17 residues. The V end was cut by 0 bases, the J end by 0 bases, with 10 bases between. In germline, CDR1 is SGDLS, CDR2 YYNGEE. In DNA form, the CDR3 reads TGTGCCAGCAGCGTAGGATCGAGGGGCTCTGGGGCCAACGTCCTGACTTTC. This gives the protein CASSVGSRGSGANVLTF.

This clone was recorded a few times. CDR3 sequence: CASSQSPIFRYEQYV. As DNA, the CDR3 is TGCGCCAGCAGTCAATCGCCGATTTTTAGGTACGAGCAGTACGTC. The rearrangement links TRBV23-1 to TRBJ2-7; D remains unclear. TRBV23-1 is an ORF; its function is uncertain. V was clipped by 0 bases and J by 4 bases, with 13 bases between them. This CDR3 is built from 15 residues.

This clone was detected only a few times. This chain uses TRBV20-1 with TRBJ1-1; 9 bases map to TRBD1. The CDR3 covers 11 residues. CDR1 DFQATT and CDR2 SNEGSKA come from the germline V gene (reference sequence). CDR3 coding DNA: TGCAGCTCCGGGACAGGGCTTGAAGCTTTCTTT. Translation gives CSSGTGLEAFF.

The J gene is TRBJ2-1, the V gene TRBV4-3; D gene unclear. The germline V gene encodes CDR1 LGHNA and CDR2 YSLEER. This CDR3 has 11 residues. Trimming removed 1 base at V and 13 bases at J, with 8 bases between. The CDR3 DNA sequence: TGCGCCAGCAGCCAAGGGTCGCGACAGTTCTTC. Translated, it gives CASSQGSRQFF.

This clone has more than one count but fewer than ten. The gene calls are TRBV2 and TRBJ2-4; D ambiguous. There are 13 residues in the CDR3. Trimming took off 6 bases at V and 5 bases at J, with 11 bases between the two ends. Germline assignment: CDR1 SNHLY and CDR2 FYNNEI. CDR3 nucleotide sequence: TGTGCCAGCAGCCCCCTTCGCGAAAACATTCAGTACTTC. This gives the protein CASSPLRENIQYF.

This clone has a handful of counts. The same CDR3 can be traced to other DNA sequences in this sample. J is TRBJ2-1 and V is TRBV9; D is unresolved. This CDR3 comprises 13 residues. CDR1 is SGDLS, CDR2 YYNGEE, per germline. Trimming removed 0 bases at V and 5 bases at J, with 6 bases between. CDR3: CASSVGLNNEQFF. The CDR3 bases are TGTGCCAGCAGCGTAGGGCTAAACAATGAGCAGTTCTTC.